These 27 T cell receptor beta chains originate from one sample sequenced in a study of blood T cell repertoires in COVID-19. Generated by immunoSEQ multiplex PCR, the TCRdb table keeps only in-frame clones and is missing some. The sample consists of around 87,000 clones, 90% of them appearing once. Sequenced material: peripheral blood. The receptors were gathered from a human donor with active COVID-19. The donor label of this sample is uncertain.

The chain couples TRBV7-2 to TRBJ1-4; the match to TRBD1 covers 7 bases. The CDR3 totals 16 residues. CDR1 SGHTA and CDR2 FQGNSA come from the germline V gene. The V gene end was trimmed by 1 base and the J gene end by 4 bases; junction bases not matched to a gene: 6. This CDR3 reads CASSLERQGLNEKLFF. In DNA, the CDR3 is TGTGCCAGCAGCTTAGAAAGACAGGGCCTTAATGAAAAACTGTTTTTT.

The chain recombines TRBV7-3 with TRBJ2-1, with 12 bases matching TRBD1. From germline, CDR1 is SGHTA and CDR2 FQGTGA. J lost 4 bases, V lost 3 bases, and 4 bases had no gene match. This CDR3 has 16 amino acids. The CDR3 is CASSLRGQGAYNEQFF. CDR3 nucleotides: TGTGCCAGCAGCTTGAGGGGACAGGGGGCGTACAATGAGCAGTTCTTC. The full variable domain, rest sourced from reference TRBV7-3 and TRBJ2-1, is GAGVSQTPSNKVTEKGKYVELRCDPISGHTALYWYRQSLGQGPEFLIYFQGTGAADDSGLPNDRFFAVRPEGSVSTLKIQRTERGDSAVYLCASSLRGQGAYNEQFFGPGTRLTVL.

The rearrangement uses TRBV19 and TRBJ1-1; D is undetermined. Germline V lookup: CDR1 LNHDA, CDR2 SQIVND (reference sequence). Trimming stripped 1 base from V and 4 bases from J, with 7 bases between. CDR3 size: 13 residues. CDR3 DNA sequence: TGTGCCAGTAGTATAGGCGGGGTCACTGAAGCTTTCTTT. The encoded protein is CASSIGGVTEAFF.

CDR3 coding DNA: TGTGCCAGCAGCCCAGGGGGCGTAGAATCCTACGAGCAGTACTTC. This translates into CASSPGGVESYEQYF. The V call is TRBV5-4, the J call TRBJ2-7; 8 nucleotides agree with TRBD1. Germline-derived CDR1 and CDR2 are SGHNT and YYREEE (reference sequence). The CDR3 is 15 amino acids. V shed 4 bases and J 1 base; nucleotides not matched to a gene: 7.

A remark on this clone: Other DNA sequences of this sample code for an identical CDR3. V and J are TRBV6-5 and TRBJ1-2; perhaps TRBD1 as D (5 bases). V lost 6 bases and J lost 5, with 7 bases in between. The CDR3 totals 11 residues. Looked up from germline, CDR1 is MNHEY and CDR2 is SVGAGI. CDR3 coding DNA: TGTGCCAGCAGCCCAGGGTATGGCTACACCTTC. Its protein product is CASSPGYGYTF.

This chain uses TRBV19 with TRBJ2-2; D is perhaps TRBD1 (6 bases). The V end lost 6 bases, the J end lost 5 bases, and 19 bases lay between the germline ends. CDR1 and CDR2 (germline): LNHDA, SQIVND (reference sequence). This CDR3 contains 16 residues. CDR3 sequence: CASRVQGRYGTGELFF. As DNA, the CDR3 is TGTGCCAGTAGAGTACAGGGTCGTTACGGAACCGGGGAGCTGTTTTTT.

V is TRBV6-5 and J is TRBJ2-3; 7 bases agree with TRBD2. The germline V gene has CDR1 MNHEY and CDR2 SVGAGI. The CDR3 is 15 amino acids. V dropped 6 bases and J dropped 0; count of bases not matched to a gene: 6. Here the CDR3 reads CASSLAAGSTDTQYF. In nucleotides, the CDR3 is TGTGCCAGCAGCCTGGCAGCGGGGAGCACAGATACGCAGTATTTT.

This chain uses TRBV6-5 with TRBJ2-5; TRBD2 agrees at 8 bases. The trim removed 4 bases at V and 1 base at J, leaving 5 bases unmatched. Germline lookup yields CDR1 MNHEY and CDR2 SVGAGI. CDR3 length: 15 amino acids. This CDR3 is CASSLAGTIQETQYF. The DNA for the CDR3 is TGTGCCAGCAGTTTAGCGGGGACTATCCAAGAGACCCAGTACTTC.

The chain recombines TRBV27 with TRBJ2-7, with 11 bases fitting TRBD1. The CDR3 loop spans 15 amino acids. Germline assignment: CDR1 MNHEY and CDR2 SMNVEV (reference sequence). Unmatched junction bases numbered 7, after V lost 5 bases and J lost 4 bases. The CDR3 region is CASSKGTGGVYEQYF. Here the CDR3 DNA reads TGTGCCAGCAGTAAGGGGACAGGGGGTGTATACGAGCAGTACTTC.

This clone was seen only once. The J gene is TRBJ2-2, the V gene TRBV19; D perhaps matches TRBD1 (6 bases). Germline V gene sequence: CDR1 LNHDA, CDR2 SQIVND (reference sequence). The CDR3 spans 16 residues. V was cut by 1 base and J by 5 bases, with 14 bases left in between. The CDR3 region is CASSIGGYRVTGELFF. The CDR3 DNA reads TGTGCCAGTAGTATAGGGGGTTACAGGGTGACCGGGGAGCTGTTTTTT.

As concerns this clone: The same CDR3 can be traced to other DNA sequences in this sample. The chain has TRBV9 and TRBJ1-3; no firm D call. CDR1 is SGDLS, CDR2 YYNGEE, per germline. The length of the CDR3 is 15 residues. V dropped 0 bases and J dropped 1 base, with 8 bases sitting between them. The CDR3 region is CASSVGRGSGNTIYF. CDR3 DNA: TGTGCCAGCAGCGTAGGGAGAGGGTCTGGAAACACCATATATTTT.

The chain has TRBV2 and TRBJ2-3; TRBD2 aligns across 10 bases. V trimming: 2 bases; J trimming: 4 bases; junction bases outside the gene matches: 3. CDR1 SNHLY and CDR2 FYNNEI come from the germline V gene. CDR3 length: 15 residues. CDR3 in amino acids: CASSETSGAPDTQYF. DNA of the CDR3: TGTGCCAGCAGTGAAACTAGCGGGGCTCCAGATACGCAGTATTTT.

The chain carries TRBV12-1 and TRBJ1-3; the D call in the table, TRBD1, was not verified against the DNA. TRBV12-1 is deemed a pseudogene. The CDR3 has 16 residues. DNA for the CDR3: TGTGCCAGCAGCGTTCGTTGGGGGACAGTGGACAACACCATATATTTT. Amino acids: CASSVRWGTVDNTIYF.

This chain joins TRBV6-6 and TRBJ2-2; perhaps TRBD2 as D (6 bases). Trimming pared 5 bases from V and 2 bases from J, leaving 18 bases between. Germline lookup yields CDR1 MNHNY and CDR2 SVGAGI (reference sequence). The CDR3 covers 17 residues. CDR3 residues: CASSLRDSHTNTGELFF. CDR3 nucleotide sequence: TGTGCCAGCAGTCTACGGGACTCCCATACTAACACCGGGGAGCTGTTTTTT.

Worth noting for this clone: Other DNA variants within this sample encode the same CDR3. The chain uses TRBV7-8 and TRBJ1-5, with D perhaps TRBD1 (5 bases). The CDR3 contains 14 residues. Germline V gives CDR1 SGHVS, CDR2 FQNEAQ. V gave up 3 bases and J gave up 3 bases, with 9 bases separating them. The CDR3 DNA sequence: TGTGCCAGCAGCTTTGCAGGGTTCAATCAGCCCCAGCATTTT. Encoded protein: CASSFAGFNQPQHF. Using reference TRBV7-8 and TRBJ1-5 for the parts outside the CDR3, the full variable domain is GAGVSQSPRYKVAKRGQDVALRCDPISGHVSLFWYQQALGQGPEFLTYFQNEAQLDKSGLPSDRFFAERPEGSVSTLKIQRTQQEDSAVYLCASSFAGFNQPQHFGDGTRLSIL.

The chain employs TRBV7-2 and TRBJ1-2; D remains unclear. In germline, CDR1 is SGHTA, CDR2 FQGNSA. This CDR3 spans 15 amino acids. V was pared by 1 base and J by 4 bases, with 13 bases between. The CDR3 protein is CASSLGLIYGYGYTF. Here the CDR3 DNA reads TGTGCCAGCAGCTTAGGCCTAATCTATGGCTATGGCTACACCTTC.

The chain recombines TRBV6-5 with TRBJ1-1, with 7 bases that match TRBD1. With 4 bases clipped from V and 1 base from J, the junction kept 0 bases outside the gene matches. Germline V gene lookup returns CDR1 MNHEY and CDR2 SVGAGI. This CDR3 contains 13 residues. The CDR3 sequence: CASSWDRNTEAFF. CDR3 nucleotide sequence: TGTGCCAGCAGTTGGGACAGGAACACTGAAGCTTTCTTT.

This rearrangement joins TRBV18 to TRBJ1-5; 7 positions match TRBD1. Per the germline V gene, CDR1 is KGHSH and CDR2 is LQKENI. V lost 3 bases to trimming and J lost 1 base; unmatched junction nucleotides: 3. The CDR3 is made up of 15 amino acids. The CDR3 sequence is CASSPAGGSNQPQHF. The CDR3 DNA follows: TGTGCCAGCTCACCGGCAGGGGGGAGCAATCAGCCCCAGCATTTT.

This chain connects TRBV7-2 to TRBJ2-3; the match to TRBD2 covers 10 bases. The ends lost 4 bases at V and 0 bases at J; junction bases unmatched: 1. The germline V gene has CDR1 SGHTA and CDR2 FQGNSA. There are 15 residues in the CDR3. CDR3 DNA: TGTGCCAGCAGCTCGGGACTAGCGAGCACAGATACGCAGTATTTT. Protein product: CASSSGLASTDTQYF.

The chain is built from TRBV5-8 and TRBJ2-3; tentative D call: TRBD2 (6 bases). Trimming took 2 bases from V and 7 from J, leaving 11 bases between them. Germline V lookup: CDR1 SGHTS, CDR2 YDEGEE. The CDR3 loop spans 13 amino acids. The CDR3 DNA reads TGTGCCAGCAGCTTAACCGGGACTCATACGCAGTATTTT. Amino acids: CASSLTGTHTQYF.

The genes are TRBV7-2 and TRBJ2-5; perhaps TRBD1 as D (5 bases). The DNA matches TRBJ2-7 better at its end, which makes the J call doubtful. CDR1 and CDR2 from the germline V gene are SGHTA and FQGNSA. The CDR3 extends over 13 amino acids. CDR3 sequence: CASSTTASYEQYF. CDR3 in DNA: TGTGCCAGCAGCACGACAGCATCCTACGAGCAGTACTTC.

The V call is TRBV28, the J call TRBJ1-2, with 7 bases that match TRBD1. Germline V gives CDR1 MDHEN, CDR2 SYDVKM. The CDR3 sequence is 13 residues long. V lost 7 bases and J lost 5; bases outside the gene matches: 7. Here the CDR3 reads CASTPGQLYGYTF. For the CDR3, the DNA is TGTGCCAGCACCCCGGGACAGCTATATGGCTACACCTTC.

The rearrangement joins TRBV14 to TRBJ1-4; D remains unclear. Looked up from germline, CDR1 is SGHDN and CDR2 is FVKESK. The CDR3 covers 13 residues. Trimming shortened V by 2 bases and J by 8 bases, and 9 bases separated the two germline ends. This CDR3 reads CASSQRFGEKLFF. CDR3 in DNA: TGTGCCAGCAGCCAAAGATTCGGGGAAAAACTGTTTTTT.

With respect to this clone: Other nucleotide sequences in the sample specify the same CDR3. This chain joins TRBV19 and TRBJ1-6, with 7 bases identical to TRBD1. There are 15 residues in the CDR3. V was pared by 3 bases and J by 7 bases, with 6 bases of the junction left unmatched. The germline CDR1 and CDR2 sequences are LNHDA and SQIVND (reference sequence). Here the CDR3 DNA reads TGTGCCAGTAGTATTACGGGACAGCAAAATTCACCCCTCCACTTT. This sequence encodes CASSITGQQNSPLHF.

The chain links TRBV7-9 to TRBJ2-7, with a tentative D call TRBD1 (6 bases). The CDR3 has 14 amino acids. Trimming cost V 4 bases and J 6 bases, with 16 bases left between them. Germline CDR1 is SEHNR and CDR2 is FQNEAQ (reference sequence). The CDR3 spells CASSSQNRAGEQYF. CDR3 bases: TGTGCCAGCAGCTCTCAAAACAGGGCGGGCGAGCAGTACTTC.

This chain connects TRBV10-3 to TRBJ2-3; TRBD1 matches at 7 bases. V gave up 2 bases and J gave up 1 base; unmatched junction bases: 6. The CDR3 runs 16 residues. Germline V gene data show CDR1 as ENHRY and CDR2 as SYGVKD. The CDR3 spells CAISEGTVGGTDTQYF. DNA for the CDR3: TGTGCCATCAGTGAGGGGACAGTGGGGGGCACAGATACGCAGTATTTT.

The rearrangement uses TRBV4-3 and TRBJ2-7, with TRBD2 matching over 13 bases. The J segment lost 3 bases and the V segment lost 4 bases, leaving 6 bases of the junction unmatched. Germline assignment: CDR1 LGHNA and CDR2 YSLEER. The length of the CDR3 is 16 residues. CDR3 loop: CASSPLLAGGLYEQYF. The DNA of the CDR3 is TGCGCCAGCAGCCCATTACTAGCGGGGGGGCTCTACGAGCAGTACTTC.